The 7 T cell receptor beta chains listed next were all sequenced from one sample in a study of T cell responses to AZD1222 COVID-19 vaccine. The table came from immunoSEQ multiplex PCR; TCRdb's copy has only in-frame clones and leaves some out. The repertoire holds around 150,000 clones, 92% seen once, with under 1.5% in the top ten. The material sequenced was peripheral blood, taken 28 days after the second AZD1222 dose. The source of these receptors is an adult who received the AZD1222 COVID-19 vaccine.

V and J are TRBV30 and TRBJ1-5, with D uncertain. CDR1 and CDR2 (germline): GTSNPN, SVGIG (reference sequence). This CDR3 spans 14 amino acids. V was pared by 0 bases and J by 2 bases, with 8 bases between. The CDR3: CAWSVLNGNQPQHF. The CDR3 DNA reads as TGTGCCTGGAGTGTACTGAATGGCAATCAGCCCCAGCATTTT.

The V and J genes are TRBV30 and TRBJ2-1; TRBD1 or TRBD2 may be the D gene (5 bases each). Trimming removed 4 bases at V and 2 bases at J, with 12 bases between. This CDR3 has 14 amino acids. The germline gives CDR1 GTSNPN, CDR2 SVGIG (reference sequence). In DNA, the CDR3 is TGTGCCTGGAACCGGGACCGAGCCTACAATGAGCAGTTCTTC. This sequence encodes CAWNRDRAYNEQFF.

This clone was counted at least ten times. In DNA form, the CDR3 reads TGTGCCAGCAGTCCAACAGGGGGAGTTAACTATGGCTACACCTTC. Encoded protein: CASSPTGGVNYGYTF. The V call is TRBV7-9, the J call TRBJ1-2; TRBD1 matches 8 bases. This CDR3 contains 15 residues. Germline V gene data show CDR1 as SEHNR and CDR2 as FQNEAQ (reference sequence). The trim removed 6 bases at V and 1 base at J, leaving 7 bases unmatched. The variable domain in full, completed from reference TRBV7-9 and TRBJ1-2, reads DTGVSQNPRHKITKRGQNVTFRCDPISEHNRLYWYRQTLGQGPEFLTYFQNEAQLEKSRLLSDRFSAERPKGSFSTLEIQRTEQGDSAMYLCASSPTGGVNYGYTFGSGTRLTVV.

The rearrangement links TRBV28 to TRBJ1-1; D is unresolved. Trimming took off 2 bases at V and 9 bases at J, with 10 bases between the two ends. The CDR3 length is 12 residues. Germline loops: CDR1 MDHEN, CDR2 SYDVKM. The CDR3 loop is CASSLKATKAFF. CDR3 DNA sequence: TGTGCCAGCAGTTTAAAGGCTACCAAAGCTTTCTTT. Drawing the rest from reference TRBV28 and TRBJ1-1, the complete variable domain is DVKVTQSSRYLVKRTGEKVFLECVQDMDHENMFWYRQDPGLGLRLIYFSYDVKMKEKGDIPEGYSVSREKKERFSLILESASTNQTSMYLCASSLKATKAFFGQGTRLTVV.

This chain connects TRBV19 to TRBJ1-2; 7 nucleotides match TRBD1. V dropped 5 bases and J dropped 4; count of bases not matched to a gene: 7. Germline V gene lookup returns CDR1 LNHDA and CDR2 SQIVND (reference sequence). The CDR3 is made up of 14 amino acids. This CDR3 is CASSATGATYGYTF. The CDR3 DNA reads TGTGCCAGTAGTGCCACAGGGGCCACCTATGGCTACACCTTC. Looking up the rest from reference TRBV19 and TRBJ1-2 gives the full variable domain: DGGITQSPKYLFRKEGQNVTLSCEQNLNHDAMYWYRQDPGQGLRLIYYSQIVNDFQKGDIAEGYSVSREKKESFPLTVTSAQKNPTAFYLCASSATGATYGYTFGSGTRLTVV.

The V and J genes are TRBV6-2 or TRBV6-3 and TRBJ1-4; D uncertain. This CDR3 has 14 residues. CDR1 is MNHEY and CDR2 is SVGEGT in the germline V gene. V dropped 3 bases and J dropped 0 bases, with 5 bases sitting between them. CDR3 region: CASSYIPTNEKLFF. CDR3 DNA sequence: TGTGCCAGCAGTTATATTCCAACTAATGAAAAACTGTTTTTT.

The chain combines TRBV6-5 with TRBJ1-4, with 7 bases lining up with TRBD1. J was trimmed by 14 bases and V by 0 bases; bases with no gene match: 9. Germline loops: CDR1 MNHEY, CDR2 SVGAGI. This CDR3 spans 14 amino acids. The CDR3 reads CASSYSYRGSSLFF. The CDR3 DNA reads TGTGCCAGCAGTTACTCTTACAGGGGTAGCTCCCTGTTTTTT.